The rows below give T cell receptor beta chains drawn from one sample of a study of CD4 and CD8 cells across lung adenocarcinoma regions. TCRdb ran MiXCR on the PCR reads and lists one entry per CDR3 protein. This table holds 9,500 to 15,000 distinct CDR3 sequences, 47% found once. Material: CD8+ T cells from the margin of a lung tumor. Receptor source: a female donor with lung adenocarcinoma. The CD4 and CD8 labels of this study may be unreliable. The CDR3 runs from the conserved cysteine through the conserved F or W. A D gene is named only where the DNA matches it firmly. Clone size, where shown, is once, few, many, or a class for clones that have expanded.

d_call j_call clone_size v_call cdr3_nt cdr3_aa
NA TRBJ1-4 NA TRBV6-1 TGTGCCACAAGGGGAACCAGTGAAAAACTGTTTTTT CATRGTSEKLFF
TRBD2 TRBJ2-7 NA TRBV6-5 TGTGCCAGCAGTTACGGCGGGGGGGTATACGAGCAGTACTTC CASSYGGGVYEQYF
NA TRBJ2-6 many TRBV25-1 TGTGCCAGCAGTGAATGGGCTGGGGCCAACGTCCTGACTTTC CASSEWAGANVLTF
TRBD2 TRBJ2-7 NA TRBV20-1 TGCAGTCCCGAACGAGTAAGCGGGGGGGAAAGCGGCGAGCAGTACTTC CSPERVSGGESGEQYF
NA TRBJ2-5 NA TRBV3-1 TGTGCCAGCAGCCCGTGGGCAGCTTACAATGAGCAGTACTTC CASSPWAAYNEQYF
NA TRBJ1-6 many TRBV7-2 TGTGCCAGCAGCCCATCCGGGGATTCACCCCTCCACTTT CASSPSGDSPLHF
NA TRBJ2-3 NA TRBV5-1 TGCGGCAGCACGGGATTCTGCGCGAAAAATACGCAGTATTTC CGSTGFCAKNTQYF
TRBD1 TRBJ2-2 many TRBV11-3 TGTGCCAGCAGCTTGGACGGACAGGTCACCGGGGAGCTGTTTTTT CASSLDGQVTGELFF
TRBD2 TRBJ2-2 NA TRBV15 TGTGCCACCAGCAGAGATAGGACGGGGGGGCGGTCTACCCCCGGGGAGCTGTTTTTT CATSRDRTGGRSTPGELFF
NA TRBJ1-5 NA TRBV12-3/TRBV12-4 TGTGCCAGCAGGGAAACAGCCGATAGCAATTCGCCCCAGCACTTT CASRETADSNSPQHF
NA TRBJ1-2 NA TRBV5-6 TGTGCCAGCAGCTACCCGACAGGAAACTATGGCTACACCTTC CASSYPTGNYGYTF
NA TRBJ2-1 large TRBV6-1 TGTGCCAGCAGTGTCTTCAATGAGCAGTTCTTC CASSVFNEQFF
TRBD2 TRBJ2-7 few TRBV7-2 TGTGCCAGCAGCTTAGGGACTAGCGGGATCAACGAGCAGTACTTC CASSLGTSGINEQYF
NA TRBJ2-5 NA TRBV9 TGTGCCAGCAGCGTGATGGGACACTCCCAAGAGACCCAGTACTTC CASSVMGHSQETQYF
NA TRBJ2-1 once TRBV4-1 TGCGCCAGCAGCCAACAACTAGAAGTGGCCTCAGAGAGAGACAATGAGCAGTTCTTC CASSQQLEVASERDNEQFF
NA TRBJ2-5 once TRBV6-1 TGTGCCAGCAGGGGGGGCGGTGACCAAAAGACCCAGTACTTC CASRGGGDQKTQYF
NA TRBJ2-1 once TRBV11-3 TGTGCCAGCAGCCACTGGGGTGGCGACAAGTACAATGAGCAGTTCTTC CASSHWGGDKYNEQFF
TRBD1 TRBJ2-1 large TRBV6-1 TGTGCCAGCAGCCTCACAGGGGTCATGAACAATGAGCAGTTCTTC CASSLTGVMNNEQFF
NA TRBJ2-1 NA TRBV10-1 TGCGCCACCTCAAGGTACAATGAGCAGTTCTTC CATSRYNEQFF